A selection of T cell receptor beta chains follows, all from one sample in a study of shared clonotypes between healthy human individuals. Sequencing used immunoSEQ multiplex PCR; TCRdb keeps in-frame clones, though not all of them. The table has some 1.5 million clones, nearly 99% seen once; the top ten hold 0.4% to 0.55%. Sequenced: naive CD4+ T cells sorted from blood. The receptors originated from a man aged 25-45 years in good health. Each CDR3 is given with its conserved first and last residue. A D gene is named only where the DNA matches it firmly. The listing skips clone size in some rows; elsewhere it reads once, few, many or a size class.

TRBV10-1	TRBD1	-	TRBJ2-5	CASRDRGQETQYF	TGCGCCAGCAGGGACAGGGGGCAGGAGACCCAGTACTTC
TRBV28	-	-	TRBJ1-1	CASSLPGEGTEAFF	TGTGCCAGCAGTTTACCGGGGGAGGGCACTGAAGCTTTCTTT
TRBV9	TRBD1	-	TRBJ1-5	CASSVTGVYVEPQHF	TGTGCCAGCAGCGTAACAGGGGTGTATGTGGAGCCCCAGCATTTT
TRBV25-1	TRBD1	-	TRBJ2-7	CASRGTGVYEQYF	TGTGCCAGCAGGGGGACAGGGGTCTACGAGCAGTACTTC
TRBV5-1	-	-	TRBJ2-7	CASSFFGTQLYEQYF	TGCGCCAGCAGCTTCTTCGGGACCCAACTTTACGAGCAGTACTTC
TRBV30	-	-	TRBJ1-1	CAWSTVDEAFF	TGTGCCTGGAGTACGGTTGATGAAGCTTTCTTT
TRBV6-6	-	-	TRBJ1-5	CASRAEGAEPQHF	TGTGCCAGCAGGGCCGAAGGGGCTGAGCCCCAGCATTTT
TRBV7-3	TRBD1	-	TRBJ1-5	CASSRDRGPRRDQPQHF	TGTGCCAGCAGCCGGGACAGGGGTCCTAGGCGAGATCAGCCCCAGCATTTT
TRBV5-8	TRBD1	-	TRBJ1-4	CASSRGGEYEKLFF	TGTGCCAGCAGCCGAGGGGGCGAGTATGAAAAACTGTTTTTT
TRBV9	-	-	TRBJ1-1	CASSVEVQNTEAFF	TGTGCCAGCAGCGTAGAGGTTCAGAACACTGAAGCTTTCTTT
TRBV25-1	-	-	TRBJ2-4	CASSDNRGSNIQYF	TGTGCCAGCAGTGATAACCGGGGATCAAACATTCAGTACTTC
TRBV9	-	-	TRBJ2-7	CASSVFTEGEQYF	TGTGCCAGCAGCGTTTTCACCGAGGGTGAGCAGTACTTC
TRBV2	-	-	TRBJ2-2	CASIIQGGTGELFF	TGTGCCAGCATTATACAAGGGGGCACCGGGGAGCTGTTTTTT
TRBV7-2	-	-	TRBJ1-2	CASSLDRNRHGYTF	TGTGCCAGCAGCTTGGACAGAAACCGACATGGCTACACCTTC
TRBV6-5	TRBD1	once	TRBJ2-2	CASSYHGQGSGELFF	TGTGCCAGCAGTTATCATGGACAGGGGTCCGGGGAGCTGTTTTTT
TRBV29-1	-	-	TRBJ2-7	CSVDLGAGSEQYF	TGCAGCGTTGACCTCGGGGCAGGGTCGGAGCAGTACTTC
TRBV9	-	-	TRBJ2-5	CASSVHTQETQYF	TGTGCCAGCAGCGTACATACTCAAGAGACCCAGTACTTC
TRBV28	TRBD1	-	TRBJ1-2	CASRFYRQGKGYGYTF	TGTGCCAGTCGGTTTTACAGACAGGGCAAAGGCTATGGCTACACCTTC
TRBV7-9	-	-	TRBJ1-4	CASSGRVYEKLFF	TGTGCCAGCAGCGGCAGGGTTTATGAAAAACTGTTTTTT
TRBV6-6	TRBD1	-	TRBJ2-7	CASSHPGQGAGYEQYF	TGTGCCAGCAGTCACCCGGGACAGGGGGCCGGCTACGAGCAGTACTTC
TRBV7-2	-	-	TRBJ1-1	CASSLDWGMNTEAFF	TGTGCCAGCAGCTTAGATTGGGGCATGAACACTGAAGCTTTCTTT
TRBV5-6	-	-	TRBJ1-1	CASSPYGGAEAFF	TGTGCCAGCAGTCCATATGGAGGCGCTGAAGCTTTCTTT
TRBV6-5	-	-	TRBJ2-3	CASSYGSAGTDTQYF	TGTGCCAGCAGTTACGGTAGCGCGGGCACAGATACGCAGTATTTT
TRBV9	-	once	TRBJ1-1	CASSGLNTEAFF	TGTGCCAGCAGCGGTTTAAACACTGAAGCTTTCTTT
TRBV28	-	-	TRBJ1-4	CASSLSQGWTNEKLFF	TGTGCCAGCAGTTTATCCCAGGGATGGACTAATGAAAAACTGTTTTTT
TRBV11-2	-	-	TRBJ2-1	CASSLGLYNEQFF	TGTGCCAGCAGCTTAGGACTCTACAATGAGCAGTTCTTC
TRBV18	-	-	TRBJ2-7	CASSPPRAGGAYEQYF	TGTGCCAGCTCACCACCGAGGGCAGGGGGGGCCTACGAGCAGTACTTC
TRBV14	-	-	TRBJ1-2	CASSRARDGLYGYTF	TGTGCCAGCAGCCGGGCCCGGGACGGACTATATGGCTACACCTTC
TRBV11-2	-	-	TRBJ2-1	CASSSGTSSYNEQFF	TGTGCCAGCAGCTCCGGGACAAGCTCCTACAATGAGCAGTTCTTC
TRBV28	TRBD2	-	TRBJ2-7	CASTDGLAGTYEQYF	TGTGCCAGCACCGACGGACTAGCGGGCACCTACGAGCAGTACTTC
TRBV28	-	-	TRBJ2-1	CASSQRQIYNEQFF	TGTGCCAGCAGTCAGCGTCAAATCTACAATGAGCAGTTCTTC
TRBV5-4	-	-	TRBJ2-1	CASSLAGAPYYNEQFF	TGTGCCAGCAGCTTGGCGGGGGCTCCTTACTACAATGAGCAGTTCTTC
TRBV28	-	-	TRBJ2-7	CASSSPSFYEQYF	TGTGCCAGCAGTTCCCCCTCCTTTTACGAGCAGTACTTC
TRBV19	-	-	TRBJ2-6	CASSSRTGANVLTF	TGTGCCAGTAGTTCTCGGACTGGGGCCAACGTCCTGACTTTC
TRBV5-1	-	-	TRBJ2-3	CASSLLRGSGTDTQYF	TGCGCCAGCAGCTTGTTGCGGGGATCGGGGACAGATACGCAGTATTTT
TRBV6-1	-	few	TRBJ2-7	CASSDRGGPYEQYF	TGTGCCAGCAGTGACAGGGGTGGGCCCTACGAGCAGTACTTC
TRBV6-5	-	-	TRBJ2-4	CASSYSGGRNIQYF	TGTGCCAGCAGTTACTCCGGGGGAAGAAACATTCAGTACTTC
TRBV27	-	-	TRBJ1-1	CASSLRTFGTEAFF	TGTGCCAGCAGTTTGCGGACCTTCGGCACTGAAGCTTTCTTT
TRBV7-8	-	once	TRBJ1-5	CASSLGKGGPLSNQPQHF	TGTGCCAGCAGCTTAGGTAAAGGGGGACCCCTAAGCAATCAGCCCCAGCATTTT
TRBV28	-	-	TRBJ1-5	CASSPRSAQHF	TGTGCCAGCAGTCCGCGTTCGGCCCAGCATTTT
TRBV19	-	-	TRBJ2-3	CASSSAYTDTQYF	TGTGCCAGTAGTTCGGCTTACACAGATACGCAGTATTTT